One T cell receptor (beta chain) is described in this entry. This specimen belongs to a study of shared clonotypes between healthy human individuals. Here immunoSEQ multiplex PCR was the method, and the copy in TCRdb shows in-frame clones only, minus some. The repertoire has 2.3 million or so clones, 93% of them found once; the top ten carry 0.39%. CDR3 length equals 20 residues. V dropped 0 bases and J dropped 5 bases, with 26 bases sitting between them. The TCR comes from a man between 18 and 29 years old in good health. Some clones in this sample may be carry-over from other donors' samples. Specimen: naive CD4+ T cells from PBMCs. The subset was: CD45RA+ positively selected. The chain has TRBV23-1 and TRBJ1-5; D possibly corresponds to TRBD1 (6 bases). TRBV23-1 is treated as an ORF (open reading frame) with a function not yet certain. CDR3 DNA sequence: TGCGCCAGCAGTCAATCGATTTCGGAGATTTGGACAGTCCTGGATCAGCCCCAGCATTTT. It is translated as CASSQSISEIWTVLDQPQHF.